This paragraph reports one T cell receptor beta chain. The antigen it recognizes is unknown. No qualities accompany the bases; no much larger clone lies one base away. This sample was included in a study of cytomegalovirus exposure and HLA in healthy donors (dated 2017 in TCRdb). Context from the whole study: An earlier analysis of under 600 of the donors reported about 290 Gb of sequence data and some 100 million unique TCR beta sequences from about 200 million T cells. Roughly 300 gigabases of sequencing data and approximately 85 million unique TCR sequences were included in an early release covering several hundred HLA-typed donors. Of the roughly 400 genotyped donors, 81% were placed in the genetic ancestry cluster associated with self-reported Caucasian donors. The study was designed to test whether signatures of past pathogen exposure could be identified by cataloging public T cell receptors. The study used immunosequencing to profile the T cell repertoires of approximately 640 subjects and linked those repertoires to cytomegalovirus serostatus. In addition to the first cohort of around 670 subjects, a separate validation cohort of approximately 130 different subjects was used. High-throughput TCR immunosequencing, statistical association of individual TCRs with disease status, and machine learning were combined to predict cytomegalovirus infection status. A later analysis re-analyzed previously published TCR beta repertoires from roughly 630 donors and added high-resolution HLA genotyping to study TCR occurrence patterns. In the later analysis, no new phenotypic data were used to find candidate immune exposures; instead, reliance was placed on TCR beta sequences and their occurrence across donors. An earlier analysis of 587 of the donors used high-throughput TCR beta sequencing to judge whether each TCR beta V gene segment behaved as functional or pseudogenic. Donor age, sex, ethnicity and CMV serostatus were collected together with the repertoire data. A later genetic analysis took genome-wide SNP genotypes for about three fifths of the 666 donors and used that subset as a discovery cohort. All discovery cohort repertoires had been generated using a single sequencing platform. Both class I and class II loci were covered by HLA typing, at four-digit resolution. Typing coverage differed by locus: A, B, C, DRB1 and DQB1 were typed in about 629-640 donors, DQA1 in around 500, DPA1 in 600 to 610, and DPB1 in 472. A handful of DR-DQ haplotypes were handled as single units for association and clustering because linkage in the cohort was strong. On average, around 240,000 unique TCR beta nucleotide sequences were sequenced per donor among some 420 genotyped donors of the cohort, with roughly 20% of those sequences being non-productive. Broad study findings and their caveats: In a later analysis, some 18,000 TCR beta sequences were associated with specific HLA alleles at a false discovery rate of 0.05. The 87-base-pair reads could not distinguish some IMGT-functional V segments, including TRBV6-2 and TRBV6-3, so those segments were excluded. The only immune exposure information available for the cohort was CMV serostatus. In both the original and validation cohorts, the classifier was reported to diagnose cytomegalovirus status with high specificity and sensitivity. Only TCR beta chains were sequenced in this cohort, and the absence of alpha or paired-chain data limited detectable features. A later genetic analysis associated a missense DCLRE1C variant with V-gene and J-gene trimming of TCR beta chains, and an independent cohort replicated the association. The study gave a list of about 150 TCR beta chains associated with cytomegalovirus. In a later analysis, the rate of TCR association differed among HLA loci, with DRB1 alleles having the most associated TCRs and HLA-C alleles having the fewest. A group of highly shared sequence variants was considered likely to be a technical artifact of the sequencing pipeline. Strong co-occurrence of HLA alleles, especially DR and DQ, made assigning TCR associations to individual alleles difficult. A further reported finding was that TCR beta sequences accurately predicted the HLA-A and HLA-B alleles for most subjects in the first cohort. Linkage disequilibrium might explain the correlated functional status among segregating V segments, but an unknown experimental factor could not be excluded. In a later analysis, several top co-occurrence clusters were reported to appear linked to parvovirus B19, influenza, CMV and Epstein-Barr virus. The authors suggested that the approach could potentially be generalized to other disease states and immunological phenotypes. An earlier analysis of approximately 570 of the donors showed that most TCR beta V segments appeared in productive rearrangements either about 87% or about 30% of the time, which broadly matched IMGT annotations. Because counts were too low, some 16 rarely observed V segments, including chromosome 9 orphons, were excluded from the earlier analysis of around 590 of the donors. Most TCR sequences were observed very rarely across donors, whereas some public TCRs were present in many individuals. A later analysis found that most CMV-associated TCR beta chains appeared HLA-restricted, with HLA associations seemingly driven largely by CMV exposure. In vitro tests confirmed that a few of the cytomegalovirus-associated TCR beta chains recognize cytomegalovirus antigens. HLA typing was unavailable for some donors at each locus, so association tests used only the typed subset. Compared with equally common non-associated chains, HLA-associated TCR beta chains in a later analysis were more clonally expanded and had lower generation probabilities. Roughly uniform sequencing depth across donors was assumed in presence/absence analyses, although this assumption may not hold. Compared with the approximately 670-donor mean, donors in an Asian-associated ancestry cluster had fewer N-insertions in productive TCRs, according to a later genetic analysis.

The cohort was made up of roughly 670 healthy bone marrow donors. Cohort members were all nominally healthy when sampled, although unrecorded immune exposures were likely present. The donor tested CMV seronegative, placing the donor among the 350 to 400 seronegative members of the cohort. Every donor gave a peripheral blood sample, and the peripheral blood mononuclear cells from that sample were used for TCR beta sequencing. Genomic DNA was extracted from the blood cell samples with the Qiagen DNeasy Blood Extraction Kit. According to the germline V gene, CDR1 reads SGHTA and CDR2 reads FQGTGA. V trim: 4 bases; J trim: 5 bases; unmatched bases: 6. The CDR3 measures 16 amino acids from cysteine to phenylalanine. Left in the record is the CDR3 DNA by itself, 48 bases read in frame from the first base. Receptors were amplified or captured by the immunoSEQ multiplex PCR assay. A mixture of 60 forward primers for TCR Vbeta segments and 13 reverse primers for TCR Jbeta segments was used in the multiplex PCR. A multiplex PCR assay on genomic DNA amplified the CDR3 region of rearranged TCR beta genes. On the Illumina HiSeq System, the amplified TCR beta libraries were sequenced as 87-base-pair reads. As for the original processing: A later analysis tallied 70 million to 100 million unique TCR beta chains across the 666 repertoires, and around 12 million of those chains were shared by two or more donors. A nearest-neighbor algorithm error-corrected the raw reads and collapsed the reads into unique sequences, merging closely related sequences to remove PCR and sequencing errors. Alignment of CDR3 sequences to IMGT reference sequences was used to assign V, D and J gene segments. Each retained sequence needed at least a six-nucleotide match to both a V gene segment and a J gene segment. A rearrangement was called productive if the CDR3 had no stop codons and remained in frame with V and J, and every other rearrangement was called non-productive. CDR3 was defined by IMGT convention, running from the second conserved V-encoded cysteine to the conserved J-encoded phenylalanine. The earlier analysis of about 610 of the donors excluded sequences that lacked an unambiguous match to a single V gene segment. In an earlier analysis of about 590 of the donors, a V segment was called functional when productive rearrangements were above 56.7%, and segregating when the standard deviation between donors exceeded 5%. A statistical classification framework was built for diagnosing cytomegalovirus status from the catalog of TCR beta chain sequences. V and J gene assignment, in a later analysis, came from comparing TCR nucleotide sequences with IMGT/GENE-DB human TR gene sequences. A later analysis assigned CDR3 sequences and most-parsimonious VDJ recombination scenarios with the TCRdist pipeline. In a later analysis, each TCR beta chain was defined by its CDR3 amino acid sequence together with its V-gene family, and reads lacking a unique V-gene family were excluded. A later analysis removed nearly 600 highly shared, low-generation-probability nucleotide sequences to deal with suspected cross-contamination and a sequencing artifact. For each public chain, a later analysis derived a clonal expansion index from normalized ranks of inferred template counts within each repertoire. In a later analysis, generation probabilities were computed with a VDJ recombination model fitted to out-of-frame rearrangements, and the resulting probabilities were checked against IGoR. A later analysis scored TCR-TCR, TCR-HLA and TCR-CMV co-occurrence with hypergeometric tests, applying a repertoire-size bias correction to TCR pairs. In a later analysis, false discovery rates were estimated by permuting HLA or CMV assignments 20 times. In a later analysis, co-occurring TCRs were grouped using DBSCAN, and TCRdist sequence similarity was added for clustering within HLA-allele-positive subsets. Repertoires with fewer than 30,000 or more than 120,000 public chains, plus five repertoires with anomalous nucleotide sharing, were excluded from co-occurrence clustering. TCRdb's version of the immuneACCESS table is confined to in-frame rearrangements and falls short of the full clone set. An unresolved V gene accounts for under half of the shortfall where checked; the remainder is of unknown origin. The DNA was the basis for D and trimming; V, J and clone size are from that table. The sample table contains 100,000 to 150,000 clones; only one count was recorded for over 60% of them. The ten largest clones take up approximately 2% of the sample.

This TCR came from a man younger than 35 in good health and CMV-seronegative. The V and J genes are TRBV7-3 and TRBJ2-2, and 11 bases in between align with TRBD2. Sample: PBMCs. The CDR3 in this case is CASSSTSGVTTGELFF. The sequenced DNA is TGTGCCAGCAGCTCGACTAGCGGGGTGACTACCGGGGAGCTGTTTTTT.